A selection of T cell receptor beta chains follows, all from one sample in a study of blood T cell repertoires in COVID-19. Some clones are missing from TCRdb's copy, which holds only in-frame ones; the method was immunoSEQ multiplex PCR. The data hold hundreds of thousands of clones, with 80% to 90% observed a single time. The sample taken for sequencing was peripheral blood. Source of these receptors: a man between 18 and 35 years old with COVID-19, enrolled during active disease. CDR3s include the opening cysteine and the closing phenylalanine or tryptophan. The D gene is left open where the match is weak. Size is omitted from some rows. Given values are once, few, many or a class for expanded clones.

D,J,size,V,DNA,CDR3
-,TRBJ1-4,-,TRBV19,TGTGCCAGTAGTATAGGGAGGAATAATGAAAAACTGTTTTTT,CASSIGRNNEKLFF
-,TRBJ2-1,-,TRBV2,TGTGCCAGCAGTGACCCGGGGGGCGGGAGCTACAATGAGCAGTTCTTC,CASSDPGGGSYNEQFF
TRBD2,TRBJ2-1,-,TRBV5-6,TGTGCCAGCAGCTTGGTAGGCGGGGGGAGGGATGAGCAGTTCTTC,CASSLVGGGRDEQFF
TRBD1,TRBJ1-5,-,TRBV19,TGTGCCAGTAGTATAGATCTAGGGGGCGTTTATCAGCCCCAGCATTTT,CASSIDLGGVYQPQHF
TRBD1,TRBJ2-5,-,TRBV28,TGTGCCAGCAAAGGGACAGGGCGCGAGACCCAGTACTTC,CASKGTGRETQYF
-,TRBJ2-4,-,TRBV12-3/TRBV12-4,TGTGCCAGCAGTTCGGGGGAAGAAAACATTCAGTACTTC,CASSSGEENIQYF
-,TRBJ2-1,-,TRBV30,TGTGCCTGGAGCGAAATAGCGGCTTACAATGAGCAGTTCTTC,CAWSEIAAYNEQFF
TRBD1,TRBJ2-5,once,TRBV2,TGTGCCAGCAGTCCTGACAGGGGACGGAGGGAGACCCAGTACTTC,CASSPDRGRRETQYF
-,TRBJ2-1,-,TRBV5-1,TGCGCCAGCAGCTTAAGGCGGGGCGTCTCCTACAATGAGCAGTTCTTC,CASSLRRGVSYNEQFF
TRBD1,TRBJ2-1,-,TRBV2,TGTGCCACCCCGGACAGGGGGCCTGAGCAGTTCTTC,CATPDRGPEQFF
-,TRBJ2-3,-,TRBV2,TGTGCCAGCAGTGAGGGGCGGGGCTACACAGATACGCAGTATTTT,CASSEGRGYTDTQYF
-,TRBJ2-3,-,TRBV29-1,TGCAGCGTTGAAGATCCGGAGCGGCTCTATTTAGATACGCAGTATTTT,CSVEDPERLYLDTQYF
-,TRBJ1-1,-,TRBV6-5,TGTGCCAGCAGGGAGGGGAGGAACACTGAAGCTTTCTTT,CASREGRNTEAFF
-,TRBJ1-2,-,TRBV24-1,TGTGCCACCAGTGAGCCTTACAGGGAAAAGAGCTATGGCTACACCTTC,CATSEPYREKSYGYTF
-,TRBJ1-4,-,TRBV19,TGTGCCAGTCGTCTTCCAACTAATGAAAAACTGTTTTTT,CASRLPTNEKLFF
TRBD2,TRBJ2-6,-,TRBV25-1,TGTGCCAGCAGTGAATATGCGGGGGGCCGTTCTGGGGCCAACGTCCTGACTTTC,CASSEYAGGRSGANVLTF
-,TRBJ2-2,-,TRBV6-5,TGTGCCAGCACAGCGGACAGCCTGTTCACCGGGGAGCTGTTTTTT,CASTADSLFTGELFF
-,TRBJ1-5,once,TRBV9,TGTGCCAGCAGCGTAGATTTGTCAGGTAAACCCCAGCATTTT,CASSVDLSGKPQHF
-,TRBJ1-6,few,TRBV6-5,TGTGCCAGCAGAACAGGGAAGTCAACACCCCTCCACTTT,CASRTGKSTPLHF
TRBD1,TRBJ2-2,-,TRBV11-3,TGTGCCAGCAGTAACAGGGGGTTCACCGGGGAGCTGTTTTTT,CASSNRGFTGELFF
-,TRBJ2-3,-,TRBV19,TGTGCCAGTACCTCCCAGATCTCTTTGGATACGCAGTATTTT,CASTSQISLDTQYF
TRBD2,TRBJ2-1,-,TRBV5-1,TGCGCCAGCAGCTTAATAGCGGGGGGGCGAGATGATGAGCAGTTCTTC,CASSLIAGGRDDEQFF